The clone carrying this T cell receptor (beta chain) was found a few times. Antigen unknown. The data stem from a study of response to subunit inactivated influenza vaccine. Study results and caveats: Seasonal influenza vaccination, on each occasion, was suggested by the authors to recruit few new T cells.

TCRdb redid the calling of the RT-PCR reads with MiXCR, one entry per CDR3 protein. The sample lists around 760,000 distinct CDR3 sequences; approximately 14% were seen once. CDR3 length: 15 residues. CDR1 and CDR2 from the germline V gene are LNHNV and YYDKDF (reference sequence). The J segment lost 6 bases and the V segment lost 0 bases, leaving 7 bases of the junction unmatched. This sequence was found in a man aged 50 or older who received an inactivated influenza vaccine. The input for sequencing was PBMCs from blood, taken roughly 2 weeks before vaccination. The chain links TRBV15 to TRBJ1-2; 7 nucleotides match TRBD1. CDR3 sequence: CATSRDRGIDHGYTF. DNA for the CDR3: TGTGCCACCAGCAGAGACAGGGGGATTGATCATGGCTACACCTTC.